The source of this T cell receptor (beta chain) is a study of blood T cell repertoires in COVID-19. Turning to the study itself: Both acute and convalescent COVID-19 samples were obtained from the United States, Italy and Spain. Sources were T cells, B-cell-depleted T cells, or PBMCs; the material itself was cDNA or gDNA.

This CDR3 contains 15 residues. CDR1 is KGHSH, CDR2 LQKENI, per germline. V lost 1 base to trimming and J lost 6 bases; unmatched junction nucleotides: 7. Original handling: Reference gene primers were amplified, and this amplification served to estimate nucleated cell counts. Here immunoSEQ multiplex PCR was the method, and the copy in TCRdb shows in-frame clones only, minus some. V, J and clone size derive from that table, while D and trimming were established from the DNA sequence. This table has about 370,000 clones, 90% appearing once. The chain recombines TRBV18 with TRBJ2-7, with 9 bases matching TRBD2. Material: peripheral blood. This receptor was taken from a man in his late teens or twenties with active or convalescent COVID-19. CDR3 residues: CASSPQLAGIGEQYF. CDR3 bases: TGTGCCAGCTCACCACAGCTAGCGGGGATTGGCGAGCAGTACTTC.